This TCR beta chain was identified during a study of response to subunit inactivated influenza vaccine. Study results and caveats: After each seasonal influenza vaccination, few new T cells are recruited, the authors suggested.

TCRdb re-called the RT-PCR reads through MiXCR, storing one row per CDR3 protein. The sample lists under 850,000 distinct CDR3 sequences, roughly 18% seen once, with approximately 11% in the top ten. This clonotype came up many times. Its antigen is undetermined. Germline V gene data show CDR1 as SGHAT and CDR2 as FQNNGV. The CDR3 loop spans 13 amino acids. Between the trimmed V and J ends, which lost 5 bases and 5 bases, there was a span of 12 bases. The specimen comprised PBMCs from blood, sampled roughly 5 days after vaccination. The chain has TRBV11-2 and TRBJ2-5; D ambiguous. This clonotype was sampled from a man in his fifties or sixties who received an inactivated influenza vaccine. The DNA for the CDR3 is TGTGCCAGCAGCCCCCGGACGAGGGAGACCCAGTACTTC. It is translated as CASSPRTRETQYF.